The 21 T cell receptor beta chains given below trace back to one sample, sequenced in a study of blood T cell repertoires in COVID-19. Here immunoSEQ multiplex PCR was the method, and the copy in TCRdb shows in-frame clones only, minus some. The sample shows 300,000 to 450,000 clones, 75% to 90% of them seen only once. The specimen was peripheral blood. These receptor sequences come from a woman under 30 with acute or convalescent COVID-19.

This sequence joins TRBV6-5 and TRBJ1-1, with a possible D match to TRBD1 (6 bases). There are 13 residues in the CDR3. V was pared by 4 bases and J by 5 bases, with 11 bases between. Germline-derived CDR1 and CDR2 are MNHEY and SVGAGI. CDR3 protein: CASSFTGSTEAFF. CDR3 nucleotide sequence: TGTGCCAGCAGTTTCACAGGGAGTACTGAAGCTTTCTTT.

V gene TRBV19 combines with J gene TRBJ2-7, with 12 bases aligning to TRBD2. The CDR3 has 15 residues. The germline gives CDR1 LNHDA, CDR2 SQIVND (reference sequence). The trim removed 6 bases at V and 5 bases at J, leaving 8 bases unmatched. The CDR3 here is CASRTSGSGSHEQYF. CDR3 DNA: TGTGCCAGTAGGACTAGCGGGAGTGGGAGTCACGAGCAGTACTTC.

The chain carries TRBV24-1 and TRBJ1-2, with a possible D match to TRBD1 (6 bases). The ends were cut back, 5 bases at V and 2 bases at J, with 11 bases in the middle. This CDR3 is built from 14 residues. The germline V gene has CDR1 KGHDR and CDR2 SFDVKD. The CDR3 sequence is CATSGKDRNYGYTF. DNA for the CDR3: TGTGCCACCAGTGGAAAGGACAGAAACTATGGCTACACCTTC.

This rearrangement joins TRBV7-8 to TRBJ1-1; perhaps TRBD1 as D (5 bases). Trimming left V 8 bases short and J 1 base short, with 17 bases between. This CDR3 region has 15 residues. Germline-derived CDR1 and CDR2 are SGHVS and FQNEAQ. DNA for the CDR3: TGTGCCAGCGAAACAGGCCCTCTGGGGAACACTGAAGCTTTCTTT. Protein product: CASETGPLGNTEAFF.

The genes are TRBV6-4 and TRBJ2-3; TRBD1 matches at 9 bases. The V gene end was trimmed by 6 bases and the J gene end by 5 bases; junction bases not matched to a gene: 6. CDR1 and CDR2 from the germline V gene are MRHNA and SNTAGT. CDR3 size: 14 residues. CDR3 nucleotide sequence: TGTGCCAGCAGCCCGGACAGGGGAGGAGATACGCAGTATTTT. Protein product: CASSPDRGGDTQYF.

The CDR3: CASSPPGPGGAFF. As DNA, the CDR3 is TGTGCCAGCAGCCCCCCTGGCCCAGGTGGAGCTTTCTTT. This sequence joins TRBV28 and TRBJ1-1; no firm D call. V was shortened by 6 bases and J by 10 bases, with 18 bases between the two germline ends. The CDR3 consists of 13 residues. CDR1 and CDR2 from the germline V gene are MDHEN and SYDVKM.

The chain recombines TRBV5-5 with TRBJ2-2; 8 bases are shared with TRBD1. Trimming removed 4 bases from V and 6 bases from J; junction bases left unmatched: 8. This CDR3 is built from 15 residues. Germline V CDR1 and CDR2: SGHKS, YYEKEE (reference sequence). CDR3 in amino acids: CASSLLQGEAGELFF. Written as DNA, the CDR3 is TGTGCCAGCAGCCTGTTACAGGGGGAGGCCGGGGAGCTGTTTTTT.

The chain combines TRBV6-6 with TRBJ1-2; possible D gene TRBD1, 5 bases. This CDR3 is built from 14 residues. The germline V gene has CDR1 MNHNY and CDR2 SVGAGI (reference sequence). Trimming shortened V by 6 bases and J by 3 bases, and 14 bases separated the two germline ends. CDR3 in amino acids: CASRPLDSYYGYTF. The CDR3, as DNA: TGTGCCAGCAGGCCCCTCGACAGCTACTATGGCTACACCTTC.

As concerns this clone: The sample carries other DNA sequences with the same CDR3. This chain connects TRBV5-6 to TRBJ2-5; maybe TRBD2 (6 bases). V lost 2 bases and J 2 bases, leaving 10 bases between the germline ends. Germline values: CDR1 SGHDT, CDR2 YYEEEE. The CDR3 consists of 14 residues. CDR3 protein: CASSFRGLQETQYF. As DNA, the CDR3 is TGTGCCAGCAGCTTTCGGGGGTTACAAGAGACCCAGTACTTC.

The chain employs TRBV2 and TRBJ1-2; 7 bases line up with TRBD1. Germline-derived CDR1 and CDR2 are SNHLY and FYNNEI. V was clipped by 6 bases and J by 4 bases; unmatched bases: 5. CDR3 length: 13 residues. The CDR3, as DNA: TGTGCCAGCAGGGGGCAGGGGGGCTATGGCTACACCTTC. Amino acids: CASRGQGGYGYTF.

The chain is built from TRBV10-3 and TRBJ1-3, with D tentatively TRBD1 (6 bases). Germline V gene sequence: CDR1 ENHRY, CDR2 SYGVKD. CDR3 length: 15 residues. Trimming took off 6 bases at V and 0 bases at J, with 12 bases between the two ends. The CDR3 loop is CAISQQGSSGNTIYF. The CDR3 DNA reads as TGTGCCATCAGCCAACAGGGCAGCTCTGGAAACACCATATATTTT.

This clone was counted only a few times. The chain recombines TRBV9 with TRBJ2-2; 9 nucleotides line up with TRBD1. Germline V gene sequence: CDR1 SGDLS, CDR2 YYNGEE. This CDR3 contains 15 residues. The V segment lost 5 bases and the J segment 4 bases; nucleotides outside the gene matches: 6. This CDR3 reads CASREQGATTGELFF. Here the CDR3 DNA reads TGTGCCAGCAGGGAACAGGGGGCGACCACCGGGGAGCTGTTTTTT.

This chain uses TRBV19 with TRBJ2-5; D unclear. The CDR3 spans 18 residues. The V gene lost 4 bases and the J gene lost 5 bases, with 26 bases spanning the gap. Germline V gives CDR1 LNHDA, CDR2 SQIVND (reference sequence). CDR3 nucleotides: TGTGCCAGTAGTACAATACCCTTCCGACCACCCCACGGGGAGACCCAGTACTTC. Its translation is CASSTIPFRPPHGETQYF.

The chain couples TRBV7-9 to TRBJ1-1, with 7 positions matching TRBD1. V trimming: 5 bases; J trimming: 4 bases; junction bases outside the gene matches: 7. CDR1 and CDR2 from the germline V gene are SEHNR and FQNEAQ (reference sequence). This CDR3 spans 14 amino acids. The CDR3 is CASSPRQGRTEAFF. In DNA, the CDR3 is TGTGCCAGCAGCCCCCGACAGGGACGCACTGAAGCTTTCTTT.

This clone appeared a few times. V is TRBV6-5 and J is TRBJ1-1; 11 nucleotides align to TRBD1. CDR1 and CDR2 (germline): MNHEY, SVGAGI. CDR3 size: 15 residues. J gave up 0 bases and V 4 bases, and 1 base lay outside the gene matches. In nucleotides, the CDR3 is TGTGCCAGCAGTTGGACAGGGGGCGTGAACACTGAAGCTTTCTTT. This translates into CASSWTGGVNTEAFF.

This clone has a single count. The chain links TRBV6-5 to TRBJ2-5, with D tentatively TRBD1 (5 bases). From germline, CDR1 is MNHEY and CDR2 SVGAGI. The V gene lost 0 bases and the J gene lost 3 bases, with 11 bases spanning the gap. This CDR3 spans 15 amino acids. CDR3 amino acids: CASSYSHSREETQYF. CDR3 coding DNA: TGTGCCAGCAGTTACTCTCATTCCAGGGAAGAGACCCAGTACTTC.

V and J are TRBV28 and TRBJ1-1, with 8 bases aligning to TRBD1. J lost 2 bases, V lost 3 bases, and 5 bases had no gene match. This CDR3 has 15 amino acids. Per germline, CDR1 MDHEN and CDR2 SYDVKM. The CDR3 sequence is CASSFRGQFNTEAFF. In DNA form, the CDR3 reads TGTGCCAGCAGTTTCAGGGGGCAATTTAACACTGAAGCTTTCTTT. Looking up the rest from reference TRBV28 and TRBJ1-1 gives the full variable domain: DVKVTQSSRYLVKRTGEKVFLECVQDMDHENMFWYRQDPGLGLRLIYFSYDVKMKEKGDIPEGYSVSREKKERFSLILESASTNQTSMYLCASSFRGQFNTEAFFGQGTRLTVV.

The chain employs TRBV6-5 and TRBJ1-6, with TRBD1 identical over 8 bases. Germline V gives CDR1 MNHEY, CDR2 SVGAGI. This CDR3 region has 14 residues. V gave up 7 bases and J gave up 10 bases; unmatched junction bases: 9. The CDR3 coding sequence is TGTGCCAGCACCCCTGACAGGGGATACTCACCCCTCCACTTT. Protein product: CASTPDRGYSPLHF.

This clone was counted only a few times. The V gene is TRBV6-2 or TRBV6-3, the J gene TRBJ2-2; D is perhaps TRBD2 (5 bases). Germline lookup yields CDR1 MNHEY and CDR2 SVGEGT. The V end was cut by 6 bases, the J end by 6 bases, with 17 bases between. This CDR3 has 15 amino acids. The CDR3 DNA is TGTGCCAGCAGCCAGAGTAGGGTAGCGTCCGGGGAGCTGTTTTTT. Encoded protein: CASSQSRVASGELFF.

The chain couples TRBV19 to TRBJ1-2, with unresolved D. This CDR3 has 15 residues. Germline CDR1 is LNHDA and CDR2 is SQIVND (reference sequence). Between the trimmed V and J ends, which lost 1 base and 4 bases, there was a span of 13 bases. CDR3 DNA sequence: TGTGCCAGTAGTATAGCCAGGATGGATTCCTATGGCTACACCTTC. Amino acid sequence: CASSIARMDSYGYTF.

The chain is built from TRBV19 and TRBJ2-7; D perhaps matches TRBD1 (5 bases). The germline gives CDR1 LNHDA, CDR2 SQIVND (reference sequence). The germline V and J ends were trimmed by 2 bases and 2 bases, with 13 bases remaining between them. CDR3 length: 15 residues. The CDR3 DNA follows: TGTGCCAGTAGTATAAGGGTCACAGGTACCTACGAGCAGTACTTC. It specifies CASSIRVTGTYEQYF.